Listed below are T cell receptor beta chains from one sample, sequenced in a study of technical replicates of blood from a few donors. Here immunoSEQ multiplex PCR was the method, and the copy in TCRdb shows in-frame clones only, minus some. In the table there are about 15,000 clones, 85% to 90% of which are singletons. Sequencing was performed on PBMCs. The receptor source for this set is a human donor in good health. CDR3s include the opening cysteine and the closing phenylalanine or tryptophan. A D gene is named only where the DNA matches it firmly. Clone size is given for some rows only: seen once, a few or many times, or a class if the clone is expanded.

V gene	J gene	D gene	clone size	CDR3 DNA	CDR3 protein
TRBV5-1	TRBJ2-1	TRBD2	NA	TGCGCCAGCAGCTTTACTAGCGGGGCCTACAATGAGCAGTTCTTC	CASSFTSGAYNEQFF
TRBV28	TRBJ2-3	TRBD2	NA	TGTGCCAGCAGTACCCCGGCCCTAGCGGCAACTAGCACAGATACGCAGTATTTT	CASSTPALAATSTDTQYF
TRBV7-3	TRBJ2-7	TRBD2	NA	TGTGCCAGCAGCCAAGGACTAGCGGGCCCCTACGAGCAGTACTTC	CASSQGLAGPYEQYF
TRBV2	TRBJ1-5	NA	once	TGTGCCAGCAGTGATCAGACCGCGGCTCAGCCCCAGCATTTT	CASSDQTAAQPQHF
TRBV30	TRBJ2-6	TRBD1	NA	TGTGCCTGGTCCCCCCGGGACAGAGCCGTTAGGGCCAACGTCCTGACTTTC	CAWSPRDRAVRANVLTF
TRBV5-6	TRBJ1-5	TRBD1	NA	TGTGCCAGCAGCCCAGGGACAGGGCCAAATCAGCCCCAGCATTTT	CASSPGTGPNQPQHF
TRBV6-6	TRBJ1-1	NA	NA	TGTGCCAGCACCATCTCTCTAGGCACTGAAGCTTTCTTT	CASTISLGTEAFF
TRBV19	TRBJ2-3	TRBD2	NA	TGTGCCAGTAGTATAGGTGGGGGGGTTCGCGGTACGCAGTATTTT	CASSIGGGVRGTQYF
TRBV19	TRBJ1-2	NA	NA	TGTGCCAGTAGTATAGACAGACTTAACTATGGCTACACCTTC	CASSIDRLNYGYTF
TRBV29-1	TRBJ2-1	TRBD2	NA	TGCAGCGTTGAAGGGTTCAGCGGGGGTGGTGAGCAGTTCTTC	CSVEGFSGGGEQFF
TRBV6-5	TRBJ2-5	TRBD2	NA	TGTGCCAGCAGTTACTCGATTCCGAGGGAGGGGGAGACCCAGTACTTC	CASSYSIPREGETQYF
TRBV7-6	TRBJ2-2	TRBD1	NA	TGTGCCAGCAGCTCCCGACAGGGGAAATTGAGTACCGGGGAGCTGTTTTTT	CASSSRQGKLSTGELFF
TRBV30	TRBJ2-3	NA	NA	TGTGCCTGGAGTGTAAGGAGGAGGGATACGCAGTATTTT	CAWSVRRRDTQYF
TRBV5-1	TRBJ1-3	NA	NA	TGCGCCAGCAGCTCACAGGACTCTGGAAACACCATATATTTT	CASSSQDSGNTIYF
TRBV5-4	TRBJ2-5	TRBD2	NA	TGTGCCAGCAGCCAGAGGAGGGAGGGCCTTCAAGAGACCCAGTACTTC	CASSQRREGLQETQYF
TRBV6-1	TRBJ1-1	NA	NA	TGTGCCAGCAGTGAATCTAGTGAAGCTTTCTTT	CASSESSEAFF
TRBV6-6	TRBJ1-3	NA	NA	TGTGCCAGCAGTTACGCGTTAATTTCTGGAAACACCATATATTTT	CASSYALISGNTIYF
TRBV19	TRBJ2-1	TRBD1	NA	TGTGCCTCCTGCCAAGGACAGGGGAGCTCCTACAATGAGCAGTTCTTC	CASCQGQGSSYNEQFF
TRBV7-6	TRBJ1-1	TRBD1	NA	TGTGCCAGCAGCCGGGGACAGGCGAACACTGAAGCTTTCTTT	CASSRGQANTEAFF
TRBV2	TRBJ1-1	NA	NA	TGTGCCAGCACGCTGGGGAGGATGGCTGAAGCTTTCTTT	CASTLGRMAEAFF